This TCR beta chain is from a study of OX40 agonist ivuxolimab in advanced cancers. Study-wide background: Three patients, one with hepatocellular carcinoma and two with cutaneous melanoma, achieved partial responses.

The CDR3 spans 14 residues. V was trimmed by 2 bases and J by 10 bases, leaving 17 bases between them. Germline CDR1 is SEHNR and CDR2 is FQNEAQ (reference sequence). The protocol was immunoSEQ multiplex PCR, while the TCRdb copy is restricted to in-frame clones and leaves out a portion. Of around 80,000 clones listed, 85% to 90% were seen once; the top ten hold around 2.5%. The V call is TRBV7-9, the J call TRBJ1-1; D is possibly TRBD1 (6 bases). The sample in question was CD4+ or CD8+ T cells sorted from blood, obtained in a trial of the OX40 agonist ivuxolimab. The receptor was isolated from an adult with an advanced solid tumor such as melanoma, head and neck, liver or kidney cancer. The CDR3: CASSLLLSIRGAFF. DNA for the CDR3: TGTGCCAGCAGCTTACTACTGTCGATCAGGGGAGCTTTCTTT.